This T cell receptor (beta chain) derives from a study of Ad26.COV2.S vaccination and SARS-CoV-2 variants. Study context: Administration of Ad26.COV2.S was intramuscular, either once or twice 56 days apart.

With respect to this clone: Antigen: not known.

Profiling relied on immunoSEQ multiplex PCR, and the TCRdb table lists in-frame clones only, not all of them. The sample lists hundreds of thousands of clones; about 90% were seen once. Study conclusions and caveats: It was reported that spike-specific CD8+ and CD4+ T cell responses were substantially broad after vaccination.

Germline V CDR1 and CDR2: LGHDT, YNNKEL (reference sequence). Trimming cost V 0 bases and J 0 bases, with 15 bases left between them. The CDR3 is 18 amino acids. Treatment of the sample: over 15 received Ad26.COV2.S at low or high dose, single or two shots; about 5 received placebo; per-sample allocation not given. Each sample was drawn 63 days after the first injection (of vaccine or placebo). The TCR sequence derives from a person between 18 and 59 years old who received the Ad26.COV2.S COVID-19 vaccine or a placebo. The sequences come from peripheral blood, collected in a trial of Ad26.COV2.S vaccine versus placebo. This chain uses TRBV3-1 (or the pseudogene TRBV3-2) with TRBJ2-4; no reliable D call. CDR3 nucleotide sequence: TGTGCCAGCAGCCAAGAGGGCTTTATTTTGGAAGCCAAAAACATTCAGTACTTC. Protein sequence: CASSQEGFILEAKNIQYF.